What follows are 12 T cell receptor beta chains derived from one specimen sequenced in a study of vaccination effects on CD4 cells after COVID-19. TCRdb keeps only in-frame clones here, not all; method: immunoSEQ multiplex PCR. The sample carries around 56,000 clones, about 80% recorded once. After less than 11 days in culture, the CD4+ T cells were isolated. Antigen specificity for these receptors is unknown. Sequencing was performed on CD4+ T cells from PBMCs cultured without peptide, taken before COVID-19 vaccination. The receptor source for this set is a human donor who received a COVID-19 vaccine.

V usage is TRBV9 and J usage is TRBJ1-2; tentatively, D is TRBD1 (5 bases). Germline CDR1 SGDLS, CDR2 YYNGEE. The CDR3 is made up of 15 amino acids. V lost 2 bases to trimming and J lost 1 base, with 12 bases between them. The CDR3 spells CASSVRGVDNYGYTF. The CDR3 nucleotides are TGTGCCAGCAGCGTCCGAGGGGTAGATAACTATGGCTACACCTTC.

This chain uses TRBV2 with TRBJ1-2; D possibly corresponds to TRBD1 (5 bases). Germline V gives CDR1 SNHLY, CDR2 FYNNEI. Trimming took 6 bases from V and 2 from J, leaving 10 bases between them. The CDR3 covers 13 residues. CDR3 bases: TGTGCCAGCAGAGAGGGGAGAAACTATGGCTACACCTTC. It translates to CASREGRNYGYTF.

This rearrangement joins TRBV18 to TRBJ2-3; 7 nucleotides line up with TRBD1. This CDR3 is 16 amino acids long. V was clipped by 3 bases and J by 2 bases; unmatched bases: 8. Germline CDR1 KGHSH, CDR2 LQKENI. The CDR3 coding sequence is TGTGCCAGCTCACCGAATCCGGGACAGCTCACAGATACGCAGTATTTT. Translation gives CASSPNPGQLTDTQYF.

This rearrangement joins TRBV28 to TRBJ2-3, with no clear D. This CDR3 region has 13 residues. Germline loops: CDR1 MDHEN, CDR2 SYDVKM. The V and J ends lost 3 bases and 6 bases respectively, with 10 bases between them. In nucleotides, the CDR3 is TGTGCCAGCAGTTTGGACGCTTCGGATACGCAGTATTTT. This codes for CASSLDASDTQYF.

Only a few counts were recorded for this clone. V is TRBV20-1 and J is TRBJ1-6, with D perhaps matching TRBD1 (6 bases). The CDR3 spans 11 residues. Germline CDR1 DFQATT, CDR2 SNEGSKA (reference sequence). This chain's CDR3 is CTPRGNSPLHF. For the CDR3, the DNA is TGCACCCCCAGGGGCAATTCACCCCTCCACTTT.

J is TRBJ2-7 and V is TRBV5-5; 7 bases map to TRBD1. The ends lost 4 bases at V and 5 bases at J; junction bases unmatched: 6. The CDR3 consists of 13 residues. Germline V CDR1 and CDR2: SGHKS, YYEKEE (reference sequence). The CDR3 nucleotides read TGTGCCAGCAGCAGAACAGGGGCCCACGAGCAGTACGTC. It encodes CASSRTGAHEQYV.

CDR3 sequence reads: CASSLRRSNSPLHF. For the CDR3, the DNA is TGTGCCAGCAGCTTAAGGCGGAGTAATTCACCCCTCCACTTT. The chain couples TRBV7-2 to TRBJ1-6; D uncertain. Trimming removed 2 bases at V and 6 bases at J, with 8 bases between. Germline V CDR1 and CDR2: SGHTA, FQGNSA. CDR3 length equals 14 residues.

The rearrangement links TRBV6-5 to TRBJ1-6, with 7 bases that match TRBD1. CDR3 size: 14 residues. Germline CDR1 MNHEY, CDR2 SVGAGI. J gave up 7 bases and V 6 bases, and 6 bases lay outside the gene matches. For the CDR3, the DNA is TGTGCCAGCAGACCGGGACAGATGAATTCACCCCTCCACTTT. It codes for CASRPGQMNSPLHF.

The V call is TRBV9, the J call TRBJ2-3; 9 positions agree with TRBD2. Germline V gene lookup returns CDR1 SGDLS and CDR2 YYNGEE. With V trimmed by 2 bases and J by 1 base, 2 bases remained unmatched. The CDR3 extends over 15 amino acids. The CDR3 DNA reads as TGTGCCAGCAGCGTGGTAGCGGGGGGCACAGATACGCAGTATTTT. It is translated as CASSVVAGGTDTQYF.

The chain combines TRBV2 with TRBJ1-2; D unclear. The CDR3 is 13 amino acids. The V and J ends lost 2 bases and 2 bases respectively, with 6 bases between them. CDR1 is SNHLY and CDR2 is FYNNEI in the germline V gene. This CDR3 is CASSELENYGYTF. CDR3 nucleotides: TGTGCCAGCAGTGAACTGGAAAACTATGGCTACACCTTC.

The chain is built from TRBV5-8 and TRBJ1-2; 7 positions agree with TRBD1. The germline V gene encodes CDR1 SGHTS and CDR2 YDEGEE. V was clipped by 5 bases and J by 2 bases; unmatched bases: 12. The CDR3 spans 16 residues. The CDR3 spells CASSLPGQPSNYGYTF. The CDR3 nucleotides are TGTGCCAGCAGTCTGCCGGGACAGCCTTCGAACTATGGCTACACCTTC.

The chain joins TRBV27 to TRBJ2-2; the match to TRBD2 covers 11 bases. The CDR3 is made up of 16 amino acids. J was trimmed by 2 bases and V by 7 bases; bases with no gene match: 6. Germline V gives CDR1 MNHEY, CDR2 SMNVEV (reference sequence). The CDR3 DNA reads TGTGCCAGCACTCTAGCGGGGGGACTTAACACCGGGGAGCTGTTTTTT. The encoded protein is CASTLAGGLNTGELFF.